Below are 21 T cell receptor beta chains sequenced from a single sample in a study of cytomegalovirus exposure and HLA in healthy donors. The assay was immunoSEQ multiplex PCR, and TCRdb's table has in-frame clones only and misses some. This table holds some 170,000 clones, approximately 89% found once. Sequenced material: PBMCs. All receptors come from a young man in good health and CMV-seropositive.

This chain joins TRBV7-9 and TRBJ2-7; D perhaps matches TRBD2 (6 bases). The germline gives CDR1 SEHNR, CDR2 FQNEAQ (reference sequence). The V end lost 4 bases, the J end lost 5 bases, and 12 bases lay between the germline ends. This CDR3 has 13 amino acids. The DNA for the CDR3 is TGTGCCAGCAGCTCTGCGGGGTACCACGAGCAGTACTTC. It translates to CASSSAGYHEQYF. The variable domain in full, completed from reference TRBV7-9 and TRBJ2-7, reads DTGVSQNPRHKITKRGQNVTFRCDPISEHNRLYWYRQTLGQGPEFLTYFQNEAQLEKSRLLSDRFSAERPKGSFSTLEIQRTEQGDSAMYLCASSSAGYHEQYFGPGTRLTVT.

The chain recombines TRBV9 with TRBJ2-2, with 11 bases lining up with TRBD2. Germline lookup yields CDR1 SGDLS and CDR2 YYNGEE. The CDR3 loop spans 17 amino acids. Trimming took 0 bases from V and 3 from J; bases not matched to a gene: 4. The chain's CDR3 is CASSVGGTSGYTGELFF. DNA for the CDR3: TGTGCCAGCAGCGTAGGGGGGACTAGCGGTTACACCGGGGAGCTGTTTTTT.

The rearrangement joins TRBV27 to TRBJ2-7; TRBD1 is a possible D gene (6 bases). V was trimmed by 2 bases and J by 0 bases, leaving 8 bases between them. Looked up from germline, CDR1 is MNHEY and CDR2 is SMNVEV (reference sequence). The CDR3 sequence is 14 residues long. The CDR3 here is CASSLNRDSYEQYF. CDR3 DNA sequence: TGTGCCAGCAGTTTAAACAGGGACTCCTACGAGCAGTACTTC.

The chain links TRBV7-9 to TRBJ2-1, with 8 bases lining up with TRBD2. The CDR3 has 15 amino acids. V lost 1 base, J lost 7 bases, and 6 bases stayed unmatched. CDR1 and CDR2 from the germline V gene are SEHNR and FQNEAQ (reference sequence). The CDR3 reads CASSLGAGALNEQFF. DNA of the CDR3: TGTGCCAGCAGCTTAGGAGCGGGAGCGTTGAATGAGCAGTTCTTC. The full variable domain, completed using reference TRBV7-9 and TRBJ2-1, is DTGVSQNPRHKITKRGQNVTFRCDPISEHNRLYWYRQTLGQGPEFLTYFQNEAQLEKSRLLSDRFSAERPKGSFSTLEIQRTEQGDSAMYLCASSLGAGALNEQFFGPGTRLTVL.

This rearrangement joins TRBV9 to TRBJ2-2, with D tentatively TRBD2 (6 bases). The germline V gene encodes CDR1 SGDLS and CDR2 YYNGEE. The CDR3 spans 16 residues. Trimming took off 1 base at V and 1 base at J, with 11 bases between the two ends. The DNA for the CDR3 is TGTGCCAGCAGCGTAACGGGACTTGTGAACACCGGGGAGCTGTTTTTT. It is translated as CASSVTGLVNTGELFF.

The gene calls are TRBV29-1 and TRBJ1-1; weak D call: TRBD1 (6 bases). The germline gives CDR1 SQVTM, CDR2 ANQGSEA. The CDR3 extends over 13 amino acids. V was cut by 0 bases and J by 6 bases, with 11 bases left in between. CDR3 sequence reads: CSVEDLTGPEAFF. CDR3 DNA: TGCAGCGTTGAAGATTTGACAGGACCTGAAGCTTTCTTT.

This clone appeared a single time. V and J are TRBV9 and TRBJ1-2, with 11 bases aligning to TRBD1. V shed 3 bases and J 7 bases; nucleotides not matched to a gene: 8. The CDR3 contains 15 residues. Germline V gives CDR1 SGDLS, CDR2 YYNGEE. CDR3 DNA sequence: TGTGCCAGCAGCGCCGAGGACAGGGGGCCGCTTGGCTACACCTTC. It codes for CASSAEDRGPLGYTF.

The count of this clone is one. This rearrangement joins TRBV7-9 to TRBJ2-3, with TRBD1 matching 9 bases. With 7 bases clipped from V and 1 base from J, the junction kept 6 bases outside the gene matches. The CDR3 sequence is 15 residues long. CDR1 SEHNR and CDR2 FQNEAQ come from the germline V gene (reference sequence). CDR3 nucleotides: TGTGCCAGCACCTACAGGGGGCACGGCACAGATACGCAGTATTTT. Protein: CASTYRGHGTDTQYF.

The chain combines TRBV28 with TRBJ1-4, with D unresolved. The V gene's germline CDR1 is MDHEN and CDR2 SYDVKM. The CDR3 is made up of 14 amino acids. The V and J ends lost 3 bases and 8 bases respectively, with 13 bases between them. For the CDR3, the DNA is TGTGCCAGCAGTTTGGTGTCAGTCTGGGAAAAACTGTTTTTT. Translation gives CASSLVSVWEKLFF. Based on the CDR3 plus reference TRBV28 and TRBJ1-4, the full variable domain is DVKVTQSSRYLVKRTGEKVFLECVQDMDHENMFWYRQDPGLGLRLIYFSYDVKMKEKGDIPEGYSVSREKKERFSLILESASTNQTSMYLCASSLVSVWEKLFFGSGTQLSVL.

The CDR3 DNA reads TGTGCCAGCAGCTTAGACAGGGGTTTCTCTGGAAACACCATATATTTT. This sequence encodes CASSLDRGFSGNTIYF. V is TRBV7-6 and J is TRBJ1-3; the match to TRBD1 covers 7 bases. Germline values: CDR1 SGHVS, CDR2 FNYEAQ. V was clipped by 1 base and J by 0 bases; unmatched bases: 3. This CDR3 comprises 16 residues.

The J gene is TRBJ2-7, the V gene TRBV27; 12 bases match TRBD2. Trimming cost V 6 bases and J 4 bases; bases outside gene matches: 4. The CDR3 length is 14 residues. Germline lookup yields CDR1 MNHEY and CDR2 SMNVEV (reference sequence). DNA for the CDR3: TGTGCCAGCAGACCTACTAGCGGGAGGTACGAGCAGTACTTC. Protein: CASRPTSGRYEQYF.

V gene TRBV19 combines with J gene TRBJ2-1; no reliable D call. V shed 4 bases and J shed 2 bases, with 18 bases lying between them. Germline values: CDR1 LNHDA, CDR2 SQIVND (reference sequence). The CDR3 consists of 17 residues. The CDR3 sequence is CASSTPLNLPPYNEQFF. The CDR3 bases are TGTGCCAGTAGTACCCCGCTTAATCTACCTCCCTACAATGAGCAGTTCTTC.

The chain links TRBV4-1 to TRBJ2-1; tentative D call: TRBD2 (8 bases). This CDR3 has 22 residues. The V end lost 3 bases, the J end lost 4 bases, and 34 bases lay between the germline ends. Germline V CDR1 and CDR2: MGHRA, YSYEKL. CDR3 sequence: CASSQQGGALATRRGVYNEQFF. The CDR3, as DNA: TGCGCCAGCAGCCAGCAGGGGGGAGCGTTAGCAACTCGGCGGGGGGTGTACAATGAGCAGTTCTTC.

The rearrangement links TRBV19 to TRBJ2-7, with a possible D match to TRBD1 (7 bases). Trimming pared 3 bases from V and 2 bases from J, leaving 17 bases between. There are 16 residues in the CDR3. CDR1 is LNHDA, CDR2 SQIVND, per germline (reference sequence). CDR3 region: CASSISGGDSTYEQYF. The CDR3 coding sequence is TGTGCCAGTAGTATCTCCGGCGGGGACAGTACCTACGAGCAGTACTTC.

This clone was detected a few times. The CDR3 region has the DNA TGTGCCAGCAGTGGTACAGGGGCGAACTATGGCTACACCTTC. Protein sequence: CASSGTGANYGYTF. The rearrangement joins TRBV2 to TRBJ1-2, with TRBD1 matching over 7 bases. The trim removed 4 bases at V and 2 bases at J, leaving 4 bases unmatched. Germline V gene data show CDR1 as SNHLY and CDR2 as FYNNEI. The CDR3 is 14 amino acids.

V gene TRBV7-2 combines with J gene TRBJ2-1; TRBD2 agrees at 11 bases. Germline-derived CDR1 and CDR2 are SGHTA and FQGNSA. The V gene end was trimmed by 5 bases and the J gene end by 12 bases; junction bases not matched to a gene: 9. CDR3 length equals 14 residues. The CDR3 reads CASSRTSGPSGQFF. CDR3 DNA: TGTGCCAGCAGCCGGACTAGCGGGCCCTCGGGGCAGTTCTTC.

This clone was found once. The chain recombines TRBV6-1 with TRBJ2-7; a possible D gene is TRBD1 (5 bases). This CDR3 has 13 amino acids. Germline V lookup: CDR1 MNHNS, CDR2 SASEGT. V lost 6 bases to trimming and J lost 2 bases, with 11 bases between them. The chain's CDR3 is CASRDKAPYEQYF. The CDR3 DNA reads as TGTGCCAGCAGGGACAAGGCCCCCTACGAGCAGTACTTC.

V and J are TRBV18 and TRBJ2-1, with 8 bases that match TRBD2. V trimming: 2 bases; J trimming: 4 bases; junction bases outside the gene matches: 10. From germline, CDR1 is KGHSH and CDR2 LQKENI. The CDR3 contains 17 residues. In DNA form, the CDR3 reads TGTGCCAGCTCACCAATCAGCGGGGGAGTGGGATACAATGAGCAGTTCTTC. This codes for CASSPISGGVGYNEQFF.

There are a few counts of this clone. The CDR3 region is CASSPDRADTQYF. As DNA, the CDR3 is TGTGCCAGCAGCCCGGACAGGGCAGATACGCAGTATTTT. The chain joins TRBV11-2 to TRBJ2-3; 8 nucleotides align to TRBD1. The V gene end was trimmed by 5 bases and the J gene end by 4 bases; junction bases not matched to a gene: 2. The CDR3 is 13 residues long. Per germline, CDR1 SGHAT and CDR2 FQNNGV. The complete variable domain, with remaining parts taken from reference TRBV11-2 and TRBJ2-3, reads EAGVAQSPRYKIIEKRQSVAFWCNPISGHATLYWYQQILGQGPKLLIQFQNNGVVDDSQLPKDRFSAERLKGVDSTLKIQPAKLEDSAVYLCASSPDRADTQYFGPGTRLTVL.

The chain recombines TRBV2 with TRBJ1-2, with D possibly matching TRBD1 (5 bases). CDR3 length: 11 amino acids. The V end was cut by 6 bases, the J end by 8 bases, with 10 bases between. Looked up from germline, CDR1 is SNHLY and CDR2 is FYNNEI. This CDR3 reads CASRGDSGYTF. Here the CDR3 DNA reads TGTGCCAGCAGGGGGGACTCGGGCTACACCTTC.

This chain links TRBV7-9 with TRBJ1-2; a possible D gene is TRBD1 (5 bases). In germline, CDR1 is SEHNR, CDR2 FQNEAQ (reference sequence). The CDR3 extends over 13 amino acids. The V gene lost 5 bases and the J gene lost 6 bases, with 13 bases spanning the gap. The CDR3 bases are TGTGCCAGCAGCCACTCGGGGGGAAATGGCTACACCTTC. As protein: CASSHSGGNGYTF.